The 21 T cell receptor beta chains presented below share a single source sample, sequenced in a study of blood T cells in healthy people across ages. The authors ran a second PCR of 7 to 11 cycles using a sample-barcoded 5' primer and a J-beta primer mix. TCRdb itself ran the 5' RACE reads through MiXCR, one entry per CDR3 protein. The data show approximately 1.5 million distinct CDR3 sequences, 35% to 45% seen once. The source material was blood. All receptors derive from a woman between 18 and 29 years old in good health.

J is TRBJ2-7 and V is TRBV20-1; 11 bases match TRBD1. The CDR3 is 14 residues long. Germline V gene sequence: CDR1 DFQATT, CDR2 SNEGSKA (reference sequence). The junction had 7 bases not matched to a gene; V was cut back by 6 bases and J by 3 bases. This chain's CDR3 is CSAPRTGGLYEQYF. The CDR3 bases are TGCAGTGCCCCACGGACAGGGGGCCTCTACGAGCAGTACTTC.

This sequence joins TRBV5-1 and TRBJ2-5; TRBD2 might be the D (7 bases). From germline, CDR1 is SGHRS and CDR2 YFSETQ. The CDR3 spans 15 residues. V was cut by 4 bases and J by 5 bases, with 18 bases left in between. The CDR3 coding sequence is TGCGCCAGCAGCCGGGACGGGGGGCGCGATGAGACCCAGTACTTC. Amino acid sequence: CASSRDGGRDETQYF.

V usage is TRBV7-2 and J usage is TRBJ2-5, with D perhaps TRBD1 (6 bases). Per the germline V gene, CDR1 is SGHTA and CDR2 is FQGNSA. The CDR3 totals 13 residues. Trimming removed 5 bases from V and 1 base from J, with 8 bases in between. The CDR3, as DNA: TGTGCCAGCAGCGTAGGGGGCCAAGAGACCCAGTACTTC. This translates into CASSVGGQETQYF.

This chain connects TRBV20-1 to TRBJ2-3, with TRBD1 as a possible D gene (6 bases). The germline V gene encodes CDR1 DFQATT and CDR2 SNEGSKA (reference sequence). The V end lost 6 bases, the J end lost 2 bases, and 18 bases lay between the germline ends. The CDR3 has 15 amino acids. The DNA of the CDR3 is TGCAGTGCCATGAGGCAGGGGTCGGTCACAGATACGCAGTATTTT. Its translation is CSAMRQGSVTDTQYF.

The rearrangement uses TRBV25-1 and TRBJ2-3, with TRBD1 matching 8 bases. The CDR3 is 15 amino acids. J lost 0 bases, V lost 6 bases, and 5 bases had no gene match. The V gene's germline CDR1 is MGHDK and CDR2 SYGVNS. CDR3 nucleotides: TGTGCCAGCAGATCGACAGGGGCAAGCACAGATACGCAGTATTTT. This encodes CASRSTGASTDTQYF.

This clonotype was seen more than once but under ten times. This chain links TRBV12-3 or TRBV12-4 with TRBJ1-5, with D maybe TRBD1 (5 bases). The CDR3 is 14 amino acids. V was shortened by 6 bases and J by 6 bases, with 15 bases between the two germline ends. CDR3 nucleotide sequence: TGTGCCAGCAGCCTGACTGTCGGGGGTCAGCCCCAGCATTTT. This encodes CASSLTVGGQPQHF.

V usage is TRBV25-1 and J usage is TRBJ1-1; 7 bases agree with TRBD1. V dropped 3 bases and J dropped 6; count of bases not matched to a gene: 10. CDR3 length: 15 residues. Germline lookup yields CDR1 MGHDK and CDR2 SYGVNS. DNA of the CDR3: TGTGCCAGCAGTGACCGGACAGGCGGTAACGCTGAAGCTTTCTTT. Translating it yields CASSDRTGGNAEAFF.

This clonotype was picked up many times. The chain uses TRBV20-1 and TRBJ2-7; no clear D. Trimming pared 6 bases from V and 0 bases from J, leaving 12 bases between. Germline CDR1 DFQATT, CDR2 SNEGSKA (reference sequence). CDR3 length equals 13 residues. The CDR3 bases are TGCAGTGCCACCGGCCAAGTCTCCTACGAGCAGTACTTC. This encodes CSATGQVSYEQYF.

The chain recombines TRBV28 with TRBJ1-5, with D unclear. Trimming cost V 8 bases and J 0 bases, with 17 bases left between them. The length of the CDR3 is 16 residues. CDR1 and CDR2 from the germline V gene are MDHEN and SYDVKM. Written as DNA, the CDR3 is TGTGCCAGCGGGTATGCCAGGAGTTATAGCAATCAGCCCCAGCATTTT. As protein: CASGYARSYSNQPQHF.

The rearrangement uses TRBV14 and TRBJ2-3, with D unresolved. V was shortened by 2 bases and J by 7 bases, with 13 bases between the two germline ends. Germline CDR1 and CDR2: SGHDN and FVKESK. The CDR3 runs 14 residues. The CDR3 DNA reads TGTGCCAGCAGCCAACATCGCACAGCAAATACGCAGTATTTT. Protein product: CASSQHRTANTQYF.

The chain has TRBV27 and TRBJ2-1, with TRBD2 matching 10 bases. V was clipped by 4 bases and J by 5 bases; unmatched bases: 5. The CDR3 is made up of 15 amino acids. Germline CDR1 and CDR2: MNHEY and SMNVEV (reference sequence). This CDR3 is CASSSGTSAHNEQFF. DNA of the CDR3: TGTGCCAGCAGTTCCGGGACTAGCGCACACAATGAGCAGTTCTTC.

This clonotype occurred a few times. The chain carries TRBV20-1 and TRBJ2-1; the match to TRBD2 covers 9 bases. The CDR3 extends over 14 amino acids. With 1 base clipped from V and 4 bases from J, the junction kept 2 bases outside the gene matches. Germline V CDR1 and CDR2: DFQATT, SNEGSKA (reference sequence). The DNA for the CDR3 is TGCAGTGCTAGAGCGCGGGAGGGTTACAATGAGCAGTTCTTC. This codes for CSARAREGYNEQFF.

This clonotype was counted a few times. V is TRBV28 and J is TRBJ2-4; the match to TRBD2 covers 9 bases. Judging by the DNA end, TRBJ2-7 fits better; the J call may be wrong. This CDR3 has 15 residues. Germline V CDR1 and CDR2: MDHEN, SYDVKM. CDR3 sequence reads: CASSFSSGVGYEQYF. In DNA, the CDR3 is TGTGCCAGCAGTTTCTCTAGCGGGGTTGGCTACGAGCAGTACTTC.

V usage is TRBV12-3 or TRBV12-4 and J usage is TRBJ1-2; D is perhaps TRBD1 (5 bases). V lost 6 bases and J lost 4, with 15 bases in between. This CDR3 comprises 14 residues. The CDR3 spells CASSPTGSSYGYTF. DNA of the CDR3: TGTGCCAGCAGCCCCACAGGTTCAAGCTATGGCTACACCTTC.

The rearrangement joins TRBV5-1 to TRBJ2-2; weak D call: TRBD1 (6 bases). The CDR3 is 14 amino acids. Germline CDR1 reads SGHRS; CDR2 reads YFSETQ. Trimming pared 1 base from V and 3 bases from J, leaving 7 bases between. The CDR3 loop reads CASSLWTDTGELFF. CDR3 coding DNA: TGCGCCAGCAGCTTGTGGACAGACACCGGGGAGCTGTTTTTT.

The DNA for the CDR3 is TGCGCCAGCAGCCACCCACCCGGCGCCAATCAGCCCCAGCATTTT. Its protein product is CASSHPPGANQPQHF. This rearrangement joins TRBV4-1 to TRBJ1-5; no clear D gene. The germline gives CDR1 MGHRA, CDR2 YSYEKL. This CDR3 is built from 15 residues. The V gene lost 3 bases and the J gene lost 3 bases, with 12 bases spanning the gap.

This clonotype turned up a few times. This sequence joins TRBV3-1 and TRBJ2-5; 9 bases match TRBD1. V dropped 3 bases and J dropped 5; count of bases not matched to a gene: 10. This CDR3 is built from 16 residues. In germline, CDR1 is LGHDT, CDR2 YNNKEL (reference sequence). The CDR3 spells CASSQFSTGGQETQYF. In nucleotides, the CDR3 is TGTGCCAGCAGCCAGTTTTCGACAGGGGGTCAGGAGACCCAGTACTTC.

Worth noting for this clonotype: The germline gene is not matched at one end of the junction; a read error may be the cause. This rearrangement joins TRBV3-1 to TRBJ2-1; D perhaps matches TRBD2 (6 bases). Looked up from germline, CDR1 is LGHDT and CDR2 is YNNKEL (reference sequence). The CDR3 has 14 residues. The CDR3 DNA follows: TGTGTCAGCAGTCAGGCGGGAAATTACAATGAGCAGTTCTTC. Translation: CVSSQAGNYNEQFF.

Note on this clonotype: This may stem from a read error, because a much larger clone lies one nucleotide away. The genes are TRBV29-1 and TRBJ2-7; no firm D call. The germline V gene has CDR1 SQVTM and CDR2 ANQGSEA. The CDR3 has 14 amino acids. CDR3 sequence: CSVVHFDTTYGQYF. CDR3 in DNA: TGCAGCGTCGTCCACTTCGACACTACCTACGGGCAGTACTTC.

The genes are TRBV9 and TRBJ2-5, with TRBD2 matching over 10 bases. J was trimmed by 11 bases and V by 1 base; bases with no gene match: 14. The germline V gene encodes CDR1 SGDLS and CDR2 YYNGEE. The CDR3 sequence is 16 residues long. CDR3 DNA: TGTGCCAGCAGCGTAACCCCAGGGACTAGCGTCAATGAGCAGTACTTC. Residues: CASSVTPGTSVNEQYF. Full variable domain (remainder filled in from reference TRBV9 and TRBJ2-5): DSGVTQTPKHLITATGQRVTLRCSPRSGDLSVYWYQQSLDQGLQFLIQYYNGEERAKGNILERFSAQQFPDLHSELNLSSLELGDSALYFCASSVTPGTSVNEQYFGPGTRLLVL.

V gene TRBV12-3 or TRBV12-4 combines with J gene TRBJ1-2, with D possibly matching TRBD1 (6 bases). The CDR3 consists of 16 residues. Trimming took off 0 bases at V and 6 bases at J, with 17 bases between the two ends. CDR3 bases: TGTGCCAGCAGTTTAGCGCGGGGGACAAATAAAGATGGCTACACCTTC. Its translation is CASSLARGTNKDGYTF.